This TCR beta chain is drawn from a study of shared clonotypes between healthy human individuals. The data were produced by immunoSEQ multiplex PCR, yet TCRdb's version contains in-frame clones alone and is incomplete. The repertoire has 2 million to 2.5 million clones, approximately 96% of them found once; the top ten carry 0.1% to 0.15%. The CDR3 consists of 15 residues. Trimming removed 3 bases at V and 2 bases at J, with 13 bases between. Germline CDR1 and CDR2: KGHSH and LQKENI. V gene TRBV18 combines with J gene TRBJ1-1; no firm D call. The clonotype was recovered from a young man in good health. Sequencing was performed on naive CD4+ T cells sorted from blood. As for subset: CD45RA+ positively selected. For the CDR3, the DNA is TGTGCCAGCTCACCGCTGGTAGGGAGAAACACTGAAGCTTTCTTT. Residues: CASSPLVGRNTEAFF.